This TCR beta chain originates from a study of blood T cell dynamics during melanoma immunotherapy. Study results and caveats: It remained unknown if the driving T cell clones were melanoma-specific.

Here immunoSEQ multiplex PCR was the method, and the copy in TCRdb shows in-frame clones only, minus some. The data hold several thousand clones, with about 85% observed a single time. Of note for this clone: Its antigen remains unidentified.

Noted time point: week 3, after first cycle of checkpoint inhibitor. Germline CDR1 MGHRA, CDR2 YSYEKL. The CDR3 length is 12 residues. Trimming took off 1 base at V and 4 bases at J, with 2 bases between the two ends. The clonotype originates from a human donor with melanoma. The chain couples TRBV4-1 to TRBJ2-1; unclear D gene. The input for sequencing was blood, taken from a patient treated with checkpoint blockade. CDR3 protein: CASSQGYNEQFF. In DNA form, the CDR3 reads TGCGCCAGCAGCCAAGGGTACAATGAGCAGTTCTTC.